The sequence of this T cell receptor beta chain was determined in a study of T-cell reconstitution after alpha-beta-depleted transplantation in children. This clonotype has only a few counts. At one end, the junction sequence differs from germline, possibly due to a read error. Unique molecular identifiers were used to barcode this TCRbeta library. TCRdb redid the calling of the PCR reads with MiXCR, one entry per CDR3 protein. The table lists about 500,000 distinct CDR3 sequences, approximately 32% of them singletons, with around 2.5% in the top ten. The CDR3 runs 15 residues. CDR1 and CDR2 from the germline V gene are SGHAT and FQNNGV.

Source: PBMCs from the stem cell graft donor, taken from the stem cell graft. This clonotype originated in a human donor who donated a stem cell graft to a child with aplastic anemia. This rearrangement joins TRBV11-2 to TRBJ2-6, with TRBD1 as a possible D gene (5 bases). CDR3 amino acids: CASNLGVSGANVLTF. The CDR3, as DNA: TGTGCCAGCAACTTAGGGGTCTCTGGGGCCAACGTCCTGACTTTC.